The 3 T cell receptor beta chains listed next were all sequenced from one sample in a study of shared clonotypes between healthy human individuals. Sequencing used immunoSEQ multiplex PCR; TCRdb keeps in-frame clones, though not all of them. Altogether about 2.4 million clones are present, 80% to 95% being singletons, with the ten largest covering approximately 0.35%. Sequencing was done on a sample of naive CD4+ T cells from PBMCs. The subset denotes: CD45RA+ positively selected. The source of these receptors is a man between 18 and 29 years old in good health. Some clones in this sample may be carry-over from other donors' samples.

V is TRBV7-2 and J is TRBJ1-1; no reliable D call. The CDR3 runs 15 residues. Looked up from germline, CDR1 is SGHTA and CDR2 is FQGNSA. V shed 2 bases and J shed 0 bases, with 10 bases lying between them. CDR3 amino acids: CASSLHTGMNTEAFF. CDR3 bases: TGTGCCAGCAGCTTACACACGGGGATGAACACTGAAGCTTTCTTT.

The chain couples TRBV6-1 to TRBJ2-7; D may match TRBD1 or TRBD2 (5 bases each). The CDR3 consists of 14 residues. Per germline, CDR1 MNHNS and CDR2 SASEGT. With 4 bases removed from V and 3 bases from J, the gap between germline ends came to 13 bases. The CDR3 sequence: CASSARDGLYEQYF. Here the CDR3 DNA reads TGTGCCAGCAGTGCCCGGGACGGCCTCTACGAGCAGTACTTC.

This rearrangement joins TRBV4-2 to TRBJ1-2, with a possible D match to TRBD1 (6 bases). Trimming shortened V by 0 bases and J by 8 bases, and 19 bases separated the two germline ends. The length of the CDR3 is 16 residues. Germline V gives CDR1 LGHNA, CDR2 YNFKEQ. The DNA of the CDR3 is TGTGCCAGCAGCCAAGATCTTTTGGGGGCCCGGAGGGGCTACACCTTC. The encoded protein is CASSQDLLGARRGYTF.